These 27 T cell receptor beta chains originate from one sample sequenced in a study of blood T cell repertoires in COVID-19. Clones were sequenced by immunoSEQ multiplex PCR, and TCRdb holds only the in-frame ones, with some missing. Here the sample spans approximately 90,000 clones, 85% to 90% being singletons. The material sequenced was peripheral blood. The receptors were sampled from a man aged 60 to 75 with acute or convalescent COVID-19.

The chain carries TRBV3-1 (or the pseudogene TRBV3-2) and TRBJ2-1; 14 bases are shared with TRBD2. V trimming: 0 bases; J trimming: 8 bases; junction bases outside the gene matches: 6. This CDR3 contains 17 residues. Germline assignment: CDR1 LGHDT and CDR2 YNNKEL (reference sequence). CDR3 bases: TGTGCCAGCAGCCAAGATGTGGGACTAGCGGGAGTTTATGAGCAGTTCTTC. Protein: CASSQDVGLAGVYEQFF.

The chain couples TRBV19 to TRBJ1-4; TRBD1 might be the D (6 bases). V was pared by 6 bases and J by 1 base, with 18 bases between. Germline values: CDR1 LNHDA, CDR2 SQIVND (reference sequence). The length of the CDR3 is 17 residues. For the CDR3, the DNA is TGTGCCAGTAGAGGCAGGGGAATTGGTGAAACTAATGAAAAACTGTTTTTT. As protein: CASRGRGIGETNEKLFF.

This sequence joins TRBV18 and TRBJ2-1, with 11 nucleotides matching TRBD2. Germline V lookup: CDR1 KGHSH, CDR2 LQKENI. This CDR3 region has 16 residues. Trimming cost V 1 base and J 4 bases; bases outside gene matches: 3. CDR3 nucleotides: TGTGCCAGCTCACCACTTAGCGGGAGGGCTTACAATGAGCAGTTCTTC. Translation: CASSPLSGRAYNEQFF.

The V and J genes are TRBV6-1 and TRBJ1-4, with TRBD1 as a possible D gene (5 bases). Trimming took off 6 bases at V and 0 bases at J, with 11 bases between the two ends. CDR3 length equals 15 residues. CDR1 and CDR2 from the germline V gene are MNHNS and SASEGT. The CDR3 here is CASSRGHPTNEKLFF. CDR3 nucleotides: TGTGCCAGCAGCCGAGGACATCCAACTAATGAAAAACTGTTTTTT.

A few counts support this clone. A junction end diverges from the germline sequence, so it may reflect a read error. The V gene is TRBV7-7, the J gene TRBJ2-1, with D tentatively TRBD2 (6 bases). The CDR3 has 15 amino acids. The V gene's germline CDR1 is SSHAT and CDR2 FNYEAQ (reference sequence). The CDR3: CASSSRLGTSNEQFF. The CDR3 DNA reads as TGTGCTAGCAGCTCGCGTCTCGGGACTTCAAATGAGCAGTTCTTC.

The CDR3 protein is CASRGAGTGPGELFF. The CDR3 DNA follows: TGTGCCAGCAGAGGTGCCGGGACAGGGCCCGGGGAGCTGTTTTTT. V gene TRBV2 combines with J gene TRBJ2-2; 9 nucleotides match TRBD1. This CDR3 has 15 residues. V lost 6 bases to trimming and J lost 6 bases; unmatched junction nucleotides: 8. Germline V gene data show CDR1 as SNHLY and CDR2 as FYNNEI.

The chain is built from TRBV6-5 and TRBJ2-3; 7 bases agree with TRBD2. Germline CDR1 MNHEY, CDR2 SVGAGI. Trimming at V came to 8 bases and at J to 8 bases, leaving 7 bases not matched to a gene. The CDR3 spans 12 residues. The chain's CDR3 is CASRGGTGTQYF. Written as DNA, the CDR3 is TGTGCCAGCCGGGGAGGGACGGGTACGCAGTATTTT.

CDR3 coding DNA: TGCAGTGCTAGTAGCTTCGCGAGGCTTAGCAATCAGCCCCAGCATTTT. Translated: CSASSFARLSNQPQHF. The rearrangement links TRBV20-1 to TRBJ1-5, with D uncertain. The V gene lost 3 bases and the J gene lost 0 bases, with 15 bases spanning the gap. This CDR3 has 16 residues. The germline gives CDR1 DFQATT, CDR2 SNEGSKA (reference sequence).

This CDR3 is CASSSRGPNTEAFF. The DNA for the CDR3 is TGTGCCAGTAGCTCCAGGGGTCCTAACACTGAAGCTTTCTTT. The chain links TRBV19 to TRBJ1-1; perhaps TRBD1 as D (6 bases). The V gene's germline CDR1 is LNHDA and CDR2 SQIVND (reference sequence). The V end was cut by 6 bases, the J end by 2 bases, with 13 bases between. This CDR3 contains 14 residues.

With respect to this clone: Other DNA sequences in this specimen translate into the identical CDR3. This chain connects TRBV7-2 to TRBJ1-5; the D gene is possibly TRBD1 (5 bases). The CDR3 totals 14 residues. Germline V gene data show CDR1 as SGHTA and CDR2 as FQGNSA. Trimming took 2 bases from V and 0 from J, leaving 5 bases between them. The CDR3 region is CASSLQGSNQPQHF. The CDR3 DNA is TGTGCCAGCAGCTTACAGGGTAGCAATCAGCCCCAGCATTTT.

This chain connects TRBV9 to TRBJ1-4; D is ambiguous. Trimming removed 4 bases at V and 7 bases at J, with 14 bases between. The germline V gene has CDR1 SGDLS and CDR2 YYNGEE. This CDR3 has 14 amino acids. The CDR3 DNA follows: TGTGCCAGCAGCCGAACTGACGGAGTTGAAAAACTGTTTTTT. Translating gives CASSRTDGVEKLFF.

The chain joins TRBV11-2 to TRBJ2-4; 12 nucleotides align to TRBD2. Germline lookup yields CDR1 SGHAT and CDR2 FQNNGV. CDR3 length: 18 amino acids. J was trimmed by 2 bases and V by 3 bases; bases with no gene match: 8. CDR3 DNA: TGTGCCAGCAGCTTCCCAGTGACTAGCGGGAGAACCAAAAACATTCAGTACTTC. Encoded protein: CASSFPVTSGRTKNIQYF.

The rearrangement links TRBV30 to TRBJ1-6; 7 bases fit TRBD1. Trimming at V came to 0 bases and at J to 10 bases, leaving 6 bases not matched to a gene. Germline CDR1 and CDR2: GTSNPN and SVGIG (reference sequence). The CDR3 has 14 residues. As DNA, the CDR3 is TGTGCCTGGAGTGTGAGGGGGCGTAGGTCACCCCTCCACTTT. Amino acid sequence: CAWSVRGRRSPLHF.

About this clone: The same CDR3 can be traced to other DNA sequences in this sample. DNA of the CDR3: TGTGCCAGCAGCTCCGGGACAGGGCGCGAGCAGTACTTC. As protein: CASSSGTGREQYF. V is TRBV12-3 or TRBV12-4 and J is TRBJ2-7, with 9 bases that match TRBD1. This CDR3 region has 13 residues. After removal of 6 bases from V and 6 bases from J, the junction contained 6 bases not matched to a gene.

The DNA of the CDR3 is TGTGCCAGCAGCGAGCGGACAGGGAAAAACATTCAGTACTTC. Amino acids: CASSERTGKNIQYF. The chain combines TRBV9 with TRBJ2-4; 8 nucleotides line up with TRBD1. Germline V gene sequence: CDR1 SGDLS, CDR2 YYNGEE. The junction had 3 bases not matched to a gene; V was cut back by 3 bases and J by 4 bases. There are 14 residues in the CDR3. Looking up the rest from reference TRBV9 and TRBJ2-4 gives the full variable domain: DSGVTQTPKHLITATGQRVTLRCSPRSGDLSVYWYQQSLDQGLQFLIQYYNGEERAKGNILERFSAQQFPDLHSELNLSSLELGDSALYFCASSERTGKNIQYFGAGTRLSVL.

The genes are TRBV11-2 and TRBJ2-5; D is perhaps TRBD2 (5 bases). The germline V gene encodes CDR1 SGHAT and CDR2 FQNNGV. This CDR3 is built from 10 residues. The V gene lost 5 bases and the J gene lost 8 bases, with 6 bases spanning the gap. The CDR3 is CASSRDTQYF. As DNA, the CDR3 is TGTGCCAGCAGCCGGGATACCCAGTACTTC.

The V gene is TRBV5-1, the J gene TRBJ2-3; a weak D match, TRBD2 (5 bases). The CDR3 consists of 14 residues. V was pared by 0 bases and J by 5 bases, with 10 bases between. Germline V gives CDR1 SGHRS, CDR2 YFSETQ. The CDR3 sequence: CASSLGGSLDTQYF. Here the CDR3 DNA reads TGCGCCAGCAGCTTGGGTGGGAGCTTAGATACGCAGTATTTT.

The rearrangement joins TRBV7-2 to TRBJ1-5, with D maybe TRBD1 (6 bases). Trimming left V 1 base short and J 1 base short, with 8 bases between. From germline, CDR1 is SGHTA and CDR2 FQGNSA. The CDR3 is 15 residues long. Here the CDR3 reads CASSLVRGSNQPQHF. In nucleotides, the CDR3 is TGTGCCAGCAGCTTAGTCAGGGGAAGCAATCAGCCCCAGCATTTT.

Written as DNA, the CDR3 is TGTGCCAGCAGTTACTCGCAGGGTCACACTGAAGCTTTCTTT. Translating gives CASSYSQGHTEAFF. The chain carries TRBV6-5 and TRBJ1-1; D possibly corresponds to TRBD1 (5 bases). Per the germline V gene, CDR1 is MNHEY and CDR2 is SVGAGI. V lost 0 bases and J 3 bases, leaving 8 bases between the germline ends. CDR3 length: 14 residues.

The chain links TRBV12-3 or TRBV12-4 to TRBJ1-1; D gene ambiguous. The CDR3 consists of 13 residues. V was trimmed by 3 bases and J by 5 bases, leaving 10 bases between them. The CDR3 coding sequence is TGTGCCAGCAGTTTTGAGGTGGGTACTGAAGCTTTCTTT. Amino acid sequence: CASSFEVGTEAFF.

J is TRBJ2-3 and V is TRBV6-6; 11 bases match TRBD2. This CDR3 region has 17 residues. V was clipped by 5 bases and J by 4 bases; unmatched bases: 11. Germline V gene lookup returns CDR1 MNHNY and CDR2 SVGAGI (reference sequence). CDR3 nucleotide sequence: TGTGCCAGCAGTCGAGGCTATAGCGGGAGGGCCGCAGATACGCAGTATTTT. It encodes CASSRGYSGRAADTQYF.

The chain couples TRBV27 to TRBJ2-1; 11 nucleotides agree with TRBD2. This CDR3 region has 18 residues. V trimming: 2 bases; J trimming: 1 base; junction bases outside the gene matches: 7. Germline V gives CDR1 MNHEY, CDR2 SMNVEV (reference sequence). CDR3 region: CASSLGLAGGGSYNEQFF. The DNA for the CDR3 is TGTGCCAGCAGTTTAGGTCTAGCGGGAGGAGGGTCCTACAATGAGCAGTTCTTC.

The chain carries TRBV6-5 and TRBJ2-4; 8 nucleotides line up with TRBD1. The CDR3 is 13 residues long. The germline V gene has CDR1 MNHEY and CDR2 SVGAGI. The V gene end was trimmed by 6 bases and the J gene end by 5 bases; junction bases not matched to a gene: 3. CDR3 bases: TGTGCCAGCAGGGGGACAGGACAAAACATTCAGTACTTC. This codes for CASRGTGQNIQYF.

The sample holds one count of this clone. The chain links TRBV11-2 to TRBJ1-1, with TRBD1 as a possible D gene (6 bases). V lost 3 bases, J lost 7 bases, and 15 bases lay in between. The CDR3 is made up of 14 amino acids. Germline CDR1 SGHAT, CDR2 FQNNGV. CDR3 sequence (DNA): TGTGCCAGCAGCTTTTCAGGGGTCTCGTTTGAAGCTTTCTTT. This gives the protein CASSFSGVSFEAFF.

The J gene is TRBJ2-1, the V gene TRBV7-9; 7 nucleotides align to TRBD2. Looked up from germline, CDR1 is SEHNR and CDR2 is FQNEAQ (reference sequence). V was clipped by 4 bases and J by 9 bases; unmatched bases: 9. The CDR3 has 14 residues. CDR3 residues: CASSSPGGRVEQFF. CDR3 bases: TGTGCCAGCAGCTCACCGGGAGGTAGGGTTGAGCAGTTCTTC.

This chain joins TRBV5-1 and TRBJ2-7, with 7 bases lining up with TRBD2. The V segment lost 0 bases and the J segment 3 bases; nucleotides outside the gene matches: 6. Germline V lookup: CDR1 SGHRS, CDR2 YFSETQ. This CDR3 comprises 15 residues. The CDR3 DNA reads as TGCGCCAGCAGCTTGGGCCTAGCGGAGTTCTACGAGCAGTACTTC. Its protein is CASSLGLAEFYEQYF.

The chain joins TRBV5-6 to TRBJ2-1, with TRBD1 matching over 9 bases. With 8 bases clipped from V and 5 bases from J, the junction kept 8 bases outside the gene matches. The germline gives CDR1 SGHDT, CDR2 YYEEEE. This CDR3 comprises 14 residues. The CDR3 here is CASGTGTENNEQFF. CDR3 nucleotides: TGTGCCAGTGGGACAGGGACGGAAAACAATGAGCAGTTCTTC.